Below are 26 T cell receptor beta chains sequenced from a single sample in a study of OX40 agonist ivuxolimab in advanced cancers. TCRdb's table, derived via immunoSEQ multiplex PCR, lists solely in-frame clones and lacks some. The table has 75,000 to 80,000 clones, 80% to 90% seen once. Material: CD4+ or CD8+ T cells sorted from blood, obtained in a trial of the OX40 agonist ivuxolimab. The receptors originated from an adult with an advanced solid tumor such as melanoma, head and neck, liver or kidney cancer.

The chain is built from TRBV27 and TRBJ2-5; TRBD1 or TRBD2 may be the D gene (5 bases each). CDR3 length: 17 amino acids. V was cut by 6 bases and J by 5 bases, with 25 bases left in between. Per germline, CDR1 MNHEY and CDR2 SMNVEV (reference sequence). CDR3 in DNA: TGTGCCAGCAGGGTATCGACAGCCGCGACTTCGGGGGAGACCCAGTACTTC. This sequence encodes CASRVSTAATSGETQYF.

V usage is TRBV5-4 and J usage is TRBJ2-3; D remains ambiguous. CDR3 size: 14 residues. Germline lookup yields CDR1 SGHNT and CDR2 YYREEE (reference sequence). V lost 0 bases and J 0 bases, leaving 5 bases between the germline ends. The CDR3 DNA follows: TGTGCCAGCAGCTTGGATCAGAGCACAGATACGCAGTATTTT. This sequence encodes CASSLDQSTDTQYF.

The V and J genes are TRBV7-2 and TRBJ1-4; 8 positions agree with TRBD1. CDR3 size: 14 residues. Germline trimming cut 2 bases from V and 8 bases from J; bases unmatched to any gene: 4. Germline loops: CDR1 SGHTA, CDR2 FQGNSA. CDR3 sequence (DNA): TGTGCCAGCAGCTTATCAGGGGGCGGGGAAAAACTGTTTTTT. Protein sequence: CASSLSGGGEKLFF.

This clone was detected a few times. The chain uses TRBV11-2 and TRBJ1-2, with D possibly being TRBD1 (5 bases). In germline, CDR1 is SGHAT, CDR2 FQNNGV. The ends were cut back, 5 bases at V and 4 bases at J, with 17 bases in the middle. This CDR3 contains 15 residues. The CDR3, as DNA: TGTGCCAGCAGCCGGATTGACAGAATGCTCTATGGCTACACCTTC. This gives the protein CASSRIDRMLYGYTF.

This chain uses TRBV7-2 with TRBJ2-3; TRBD1 might be the D (5 bases). This CDR3 spans 15 amino acids. Germline V gives CDR1 SGHTA, CDR2 FQGNSA. The ends were cut back, 0 bases at V and 4 bases at J, with 11 bases in the middle. Written as DNA, the CDR3 is TGTGCCAGCAGCTTAGCGAAGGGGCAGGCAGATACGCAGTATTTT. It encodes CASSLAKGQADTQYF.

The V call is TRBV2, the J call TRBJ1-5; TRBD1 matches 7 bases. CDR3 length: 12 amino acids. The germline V gene encodes CDR1 SNHLY and CDR2 FYNNEI. V lost 6 bases, J lost 10 bases, and 6 bases stayed unmatched. The CDR3 loop is CASRGQDVPQHF. Written as DNA, the CDR3 is TGTGCCAGCAGAGGACAGGATGTCCCCCAGCATTTT.

The genes are TRBV6-6 and TRBJ2-5; D not certain. In germline, CDR1 is MNHNY, CDR2 SVGAGI (reference sequence). The V gene lost 2 bases and the J gene lost 7 bases, with 11 bases spanning the gap. The CDR3 loop spans 13 amino acids. CDR3 sequence: CASSYDGVWTQYF. The CDR3 DNA reads as TGTGCCAGCAGTTACGATGGGGTATGGACCCAGTACTTC.

The chain recombines TRBV29-1 with TRBJ2-3; TRBD2 agrees at 13 bases. Germline trimming cut 6 bases from V and 3 bases from J; bases unmatched to any gene: 3. The CDR3 length is 14 residues. CDR1 is SQVTM and CDR2 is ANQGSEA in the germline V gene. CDR3 residues: CSVAGLAGTDTQYF. DNA of the CDR3: TGCAGCGTGGCGGGACTAGCGGGAACAGATACGCAGTATTTT.

A single count supports this clone. The chain links TRBV5-1 to TRBJ1-1; 8 bases align to TRBD1. The trim removed 3 bases at V and 5 bases at J, leaving 6 bases unmatched. The germline CDR1 and CDR2 sequences are SGHRS and YFSETQ. This CDR3 has 14 residues. This CDR3 is CASSYGQGQTEAFF. CDR3 bases: TGCGCCAGCAGCTATGGACAGGGACAGACTGAAGCTTTCTTT.

This rearrangement joins TRBV19 to TRBJ2-3, with 7 nucleotides matching TRBD2. CDR1 LNHDA and CDR2 SQIVND come from the germline V gene (reference sequence). J gave up 7 bases and V 5 bases, and 12 bases lay outside the gene matches. This CDR3 is built from 15 residues. The CDR3 loop is CASSAVGGSGNTQYF. The DNA of the CDR3 is TGTGCCAGTAGTGCCGTGGGAGGGAGTGGAAATACGCAGTATTTT.

This clone was recorded only once. This rearrangement joins TRBV7-9 to TRBJ2-2; 8 bases map to TRBD1. CDR3 length: 15 residues. Looked up from germline, CDR1 is SEHNR and CDR2 is FQNEAQ (reference sequence). The V gene end was trimmed by 6 bases and the J gene end by 3 bases; junction bases not matched to a gene: 6. CDR3 coding DNA: TGTGCCAGCAGGGCAGGGGGCGTTGACACCGGGGAGCTGTTTTTT. Translating gives CASRAGGVDTGELFF. The variable domain in full, completed from reference TRBV7-9 and TRBJ2-2, reads DTGVSQNPRHKITKRGQNVTFRCDPISEHNRLYWYRQTLGQGPEFLTYFQNEAQLEKSRLLSDRFSAERPKGSFSTLEIQRTEQGDSAMYLCASRAGGVDTGELFFGEGSRLTVL.

This sequence joins TRBV7-2 and TRBJ2-3; 7 bases are shared with TRBD1. Germline V gene sequence: CDR1 SGHTA, CDR2 FQGNSA. V shed 2 bases and J 4 bases; nucleotides not matched to a gene: 6. CDR3 size: 15 residues. The DNA of the CDR3 is TGTGCCAGCAGCTTAAGGACTCAGGGGGCAGATACGCAGTATTTT. Its protein is CASSLRTQGADTQYF.

The rearrangement links TRBV19 to TRBJ1-1; D unresolved. The CDR3 is 14 amino acids. Germline V lookup: CDR1 LNHDA, CDR2 SQIVND (reference sequence). V dropped 6 bases and J dropped 1 base, with 12 bases sitting between them. This CDR3 reads CASSPTGRNTEAFF. The CDR3 DNA follows: TGTGCCAGTAGCCCGACGGGCAGGAACACTGAAGCTTTCTTT.

The J gene is TRBJ1-2, the V gene TRBV5-5, with D possibly TRBD1 on 5 matching bases. This CDR3 has 15 residues. V lost 0 bases to trimming and J lost 2 bases, with 11 bases between them. Germline CDR1 reads SGHKS; CDR2 reads YYEKEE (reference sequence). The CDR3 loop reads CASSLVGTLNYGYTF. DNA of the CDR3: TGTGCCAGCAGCTTGGTGGGGACTTTAAACTATGGCTACACCTTC.

The gene calls are TRBV19 and TRBJ1-5; TRBD1 matches at 9 bases. Germline CDR1 reads LNHDA; CDR2 reads SQIVND (reference sequence). CDR3 length equals 17 residues. Trimming removed 3 bases from V and 0 bases from J; junction bases left unmatched: 6. The CDR3 DNA reads TGTGCCAGTAGTATTCGGGGACAGGGTCATAGCAATCAGCCCCAGCATTTT. It specifies CASSIRGQGHSNQPQHF. Using reference TRBV19 and TRBJ1-5 for the parts outside the CDR3, the full variable domain is DGGITQSPKYLFRKEGQNVTLSCEQNLNHDAMYWYRQDPGQGLRLIYYSQIVNDFQKGDIAEGYSVSREKKESFPLTVTSAQKNPTAFYLCASSIRGQGHSNQPQHFGDGTRLSIL.

The rearrangement joins TRBV12-5 to TRBJ2-1, with 7 bases identical to TRBD1. This CDR3 region has 15 residues. CDR1 and CDR2 (germline): LGHNT, FRNRAP. With 5 bases clipped from V and 6 bases from J, the junction kept 10 bases outside the gene matches. CDR3 nucleotides: TGTGCTAGTGGTGCCGACCGGGACAGAATCAATGAGCAGTTCTTC. Its protein product is CASGADRDRINEQFF. The full variable domain, rest sourced from reference TRBV12-5 and TRBJ2-1, is DARVTQTPRHKVTEMGQEVTMRCQPILGHNTVFWYRQTMMQGLELLAYFRNRAPLDDSGMPKDRFSAEMPDATLATLKIQPSEPRDSAVYFCASGADRDRINEQFFGPGTRLTVL.

V and J are TRBV4-2 and TRBJ1-5, with 10 bases identical to TRBD1. V lost 0 bases, J lost 4 bases, and 3 bases stayed unmatched. The CDR3 is 16 amino acids. Germline values: CDR1 LGHNA, CDR2 YNFKEQ. As DNA, the CDR3 is TGTGCCAGCAGCCAAGAAGGACAGGGGGGGAATCAGCCCCAGCATTTT. Protein: CASSQEGQGGNQPQHF.

The gene calls are TRBV9 and TRBJ2-7; 7 nucleotides line up with TRBD1. CDR1 and CDR2 from the germline V gene are SGDLS and YYNGEE. After removal of 5 bases from V and 4 bases from J, the junction contained 9 bases not matched to a gene. This CDR3 is 14 amino acids long. Written as DNA, the CDR3 is TGTGCCAGCAGTTCCGCGACAGGGCAGTACGAGCAGTACTTC. The encoded protein is CASSSATGQYEQYF.

CDR3: CASSLDVTDTQYF. DNA for the CDR3: TGTGCCAGCAGCTTAGATGTCACAGATACGCAGTATTTT. V gene TRBV7-8 combines with J gene TRBJ2-3; D remains ambiguous. Germline values: CDR1 SGHVS, CDR2 FQNEAQ. The CDR3 contains 13 residues. Trimming removed 1 base from V and 2 bases from J, with 4 bases in between.

The gene calls are TRBV7-3 and TRBJ2-1, with 16 bases aligning to TRBD2. The CDR3 spans 17 residues. Germline V gene lookup returns CDR1 SGHTA and CDR2 FQGTGA. After removal of 1 base from V and 10 bases from J, the junction contained 7 bases not matched to a gene. CDR3 coding DNA: TGTGCCAGCAGCTTAAGAGGGACTAGCGGGAGGGCCGTAGAGCAGTTCTTC. This codes for CASSLRGTSGRAVEQFF.

The chain uses TRBV4-2 and TRBJ1-6; D is ambiguous. V was pared by 1 base and J by 0 bases, with 10 bases between. This CDR3 spans 17 amino acids. From germline, CDR1 is LGHNA and CDR2 YNFKEQ. The CDR3 here is CASSQVGPASYNSPLHF. Written as DNA, the CDR3 is TGTGCCAGCAGCCAAGTCGGACCGGCCTCCTATAATTCACCCCTCCACTTT.

The V gene is TRBV6-5, the J gene TRBJ1-1, with D perhaps matching TRBD1 (6 bases). Trimming took off 2 bases at V and 5 bases at J, with 18 bases between the two ends. The germline V gene encodes CDR1 MNHEY and CDR2 SVGAGI. The CDR3 has 16 residues. CDR3 in amino acids: CASSYLAGGARTEAFF. The DNA of the CDR3 is TGTGCCAGCAGTTACCTGGCGGGGGGGGCGCGGACTGAAGCTTTCTTT.

The chain combines TRBV5-4 with TRBJ2-1; TRBD2 is a possible D gene (6 bases). This CDR3 region has 17 residues. CDR1 is SGHNT, CDR2 YYREEE, per germline (reference sequence). V was clipped by 0 bases and J by 3 bases, with 16 bases between them. This CDR3 is CASSLEPLASHYNEQFF. In nucleotides, the CDR3 is TGTGCCAGCAGCTTGGAACCCCTAGCGTCACACTACAATGAGCAGTTCTTC.

This clone turned up a few times. The genes are TRBV28 and TRBJ1-5; D is uncertain. CDR3 length equals 15 residues. V lost 3 bases and J 6 bases, leaving 15 bases between the germline ends. CDR1 and CDR2 from the germline V gene are MDHEN and SYDVKM. The CDR3 DNA reads TGTGCCAGCAGTTTTCTTAGGGCAGGAAGTCAGCCCCAGCATTTT. It is translated as CASSFLRAGSQPQHF. Combining the CDR3 with reference TRBV28 and TRBJ1-5 gives the whole variable domain DVKVTQSSRYLVKRTGEKVFLECVQDMDHENMFWYRQDPGLGLRLIYFSYDVKMKEKGDIPEGYSVSREKKERFSLILESASTNQTSMYLCASSFLRAGSQPQHFGDGTRLSIL.

This sequence joins TRBV7-2 and TRBJ2-1; D gene ambiguous. V lost 1 base, J lost 5 bases, and 12 bases lay in between. This CDR3 has 15 amino acids. CDR1 and CDR2 (germline): SGHTA, FQGNSA. The CDR3 region is CASSLDSGINNEQFF. As DNA, the CDR3 is TGTGCCAGCAGCTTAGATTCGGGCATCAACAATGAGCAGTTCTTC.

The rearrangement joins TRBV30 to TRBJ1-2; D possibly corresponds to TRBD1 (5 bases). Germline CDR1 and CDR2: GTSNPN and SVGIG (reference sequence). The CDR3 runs 13 residues. V shed 7 bases and J shed 3 bases, with 15 bases lying between them. The CDR3 loop reads CAFLRRDDYGYTF. CDR3 in DNA: TGTGCCTTCCTCCGCAGGGACGACTATGGCTACACCTTC.